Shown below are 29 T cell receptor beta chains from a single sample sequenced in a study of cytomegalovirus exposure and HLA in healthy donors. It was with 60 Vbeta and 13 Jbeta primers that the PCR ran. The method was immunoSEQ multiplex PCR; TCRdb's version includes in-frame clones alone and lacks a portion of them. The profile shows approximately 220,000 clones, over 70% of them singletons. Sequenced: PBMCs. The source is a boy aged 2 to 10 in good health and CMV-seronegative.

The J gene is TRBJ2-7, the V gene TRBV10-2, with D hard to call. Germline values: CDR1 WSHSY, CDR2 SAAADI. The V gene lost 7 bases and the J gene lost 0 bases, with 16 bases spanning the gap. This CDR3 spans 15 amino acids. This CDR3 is CASIDLAYSSYEQYF. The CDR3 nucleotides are TGCGCCAGCATAGATCTGGCGTACAGCTCCTACGAGCAGTACTTC.

The CDR3 sequence: CAWRPSITGGDEQFF. The CDR3 bases are TGTGCCTGGAGACCCTCGATAACTGGGGGCGATGAGCAGTTCTTC. The J gene is TRBJ2-1, the V gene TRBV30; possible D gene TRBD1, 6 bases. Germline CDR1 GTSNPN, CDR2 SVGIG (reference sequence). Trimming took 3 bases from V and 8 from J, leaving 20 bases between them. The CDR3 has 15 amino acids.

CDR3 bases: TGCGCCAGCAGCTTGGGACTTCCACAGGGAGATACGCAGTATTTT. It encodes CASSLGLPQGDTQYF. This chain joins TRBV5-1 and TRBJ2-3, with a tentative D call TRBD1 (6 bases). V lost 0 bases, J lost 5 bases, and 13 bases lay in between. The CDR3 runs to 15 residues. Germline V lookup: CDR1 SGHRS, CDR2 YFSETQ.

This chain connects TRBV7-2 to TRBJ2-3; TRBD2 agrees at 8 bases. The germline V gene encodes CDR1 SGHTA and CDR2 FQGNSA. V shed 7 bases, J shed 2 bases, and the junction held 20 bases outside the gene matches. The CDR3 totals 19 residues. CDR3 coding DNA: TGTGCCAGCACCGCTACGTTTGAGGGCTTAGCGGGATTCACAGATACGCAGTATTTT. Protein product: CASTATFEGLAGFTDTQYF.

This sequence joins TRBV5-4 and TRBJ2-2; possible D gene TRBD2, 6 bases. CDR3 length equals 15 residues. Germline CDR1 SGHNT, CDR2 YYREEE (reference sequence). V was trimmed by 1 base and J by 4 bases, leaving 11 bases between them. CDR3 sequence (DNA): TGTGCCAGCAGCTTGACGGGACTCGCCACCGGGGAGCTGTTTTTT. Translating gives CASSLTGLATGELFF.

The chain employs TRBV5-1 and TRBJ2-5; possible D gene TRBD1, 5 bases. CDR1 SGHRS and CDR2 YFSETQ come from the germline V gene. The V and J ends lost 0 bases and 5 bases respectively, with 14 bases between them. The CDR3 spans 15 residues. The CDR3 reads CASSLGAREGETQYF. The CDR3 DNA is TGCGCCAGCAGCTTGGGAGCCAGGGAAGGTGAGACCCAGTACTTC. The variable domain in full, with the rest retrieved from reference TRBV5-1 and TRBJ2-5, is KAGVTQTPRYLIKTRGQQVTLSCSPISGHRSVSWYQQTPGQGLQFLFEYFSETQRNKGNFPGRFSGRQFSNSRSEMNVSTLELGDSALYLCASSLGAREGETQYFGPGTRLLVL.

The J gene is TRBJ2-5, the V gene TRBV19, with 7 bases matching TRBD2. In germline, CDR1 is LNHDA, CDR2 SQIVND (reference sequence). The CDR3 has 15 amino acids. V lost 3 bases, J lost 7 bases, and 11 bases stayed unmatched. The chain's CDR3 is CASSIGAGAALTQYF. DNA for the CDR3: TGTGCCAGTAGTATTGGGGCGGGAGCGGCGTTGACCCAGTACTTC.

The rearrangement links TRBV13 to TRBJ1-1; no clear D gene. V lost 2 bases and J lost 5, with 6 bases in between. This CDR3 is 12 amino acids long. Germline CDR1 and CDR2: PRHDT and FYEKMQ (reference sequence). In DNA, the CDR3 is TGTGCCAGCAGCTTAACGAGGACTGAAGCTTTCTTT. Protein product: CASSLTRTEAFF. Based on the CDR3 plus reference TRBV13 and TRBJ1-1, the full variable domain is AAGVIQSPRHLIKEKRETATLKCYPIPRHDTVYWYQQGPGQDPQFLISFYEKMQSDKGSIPDRFSAQQFSDYHSELNMSSLELGDSALYFCASSLTRTEAFFGQGTRLTVV.

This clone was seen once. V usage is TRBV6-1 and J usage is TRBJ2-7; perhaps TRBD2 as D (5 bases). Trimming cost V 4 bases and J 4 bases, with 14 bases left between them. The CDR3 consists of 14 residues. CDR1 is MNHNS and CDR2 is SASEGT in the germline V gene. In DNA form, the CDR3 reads TGTGCCAGCAGTGCAGGCGGAACGGGGTACGAGCAGTACTTC. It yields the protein CASSAGGTGYEQYF.

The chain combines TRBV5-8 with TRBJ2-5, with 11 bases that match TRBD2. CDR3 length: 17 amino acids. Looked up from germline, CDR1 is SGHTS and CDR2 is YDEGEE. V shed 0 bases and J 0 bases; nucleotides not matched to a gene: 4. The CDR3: CASSLGLAGLYQETQYF. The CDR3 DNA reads TGTGCCAGCAGCTTGGGACTAGCGGGATTGTACCAAGAGACCCAGTACTTC.

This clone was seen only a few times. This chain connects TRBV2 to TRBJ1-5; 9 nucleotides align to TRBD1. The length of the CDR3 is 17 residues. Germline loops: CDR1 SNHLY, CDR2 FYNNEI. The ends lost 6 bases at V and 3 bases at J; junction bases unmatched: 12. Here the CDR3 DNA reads TGTGCCAGCAGACAAAACAGGGGGCGCGGAGACAATCAGCCCCAGCATTTT. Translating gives CASRQNRGRGDNQPQHF.

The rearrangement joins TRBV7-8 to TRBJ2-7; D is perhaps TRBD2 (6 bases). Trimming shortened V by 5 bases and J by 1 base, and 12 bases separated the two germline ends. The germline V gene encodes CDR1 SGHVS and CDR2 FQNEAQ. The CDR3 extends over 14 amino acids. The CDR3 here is CASSLSGVSYEQYF. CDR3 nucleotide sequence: TGTGCCAGCAGCCTTAGCGGAGTATCCTACGAGCAGTACTTC. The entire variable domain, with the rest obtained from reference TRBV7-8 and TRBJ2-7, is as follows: GAGVSQSPRYKVAKRGQDVALRCDPISGHVSLFWYQQALGQGPEFLTYFQNEAQLDKSGLPSDRFFAERPEGSVSTLKIQRTQQEDSAVYLCASSLSGVSYEQYFGPGTRLTVT.

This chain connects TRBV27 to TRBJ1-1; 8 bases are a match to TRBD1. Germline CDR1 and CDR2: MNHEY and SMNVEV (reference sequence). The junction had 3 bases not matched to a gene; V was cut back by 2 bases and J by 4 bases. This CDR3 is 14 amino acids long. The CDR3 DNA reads TGTGCCAGCAGTTTAGCAGGGGGCACCACTGAAGCTTTCTTT. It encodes CASSLAGGTTEAFF.

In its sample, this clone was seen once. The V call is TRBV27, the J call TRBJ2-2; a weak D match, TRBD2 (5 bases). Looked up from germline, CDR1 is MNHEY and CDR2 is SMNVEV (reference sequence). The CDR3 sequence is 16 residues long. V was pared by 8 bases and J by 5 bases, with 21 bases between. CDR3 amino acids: CASGSFSGGLTGELFF. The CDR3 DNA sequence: TGTGCCAGCGGGAGTTTTTCGGGCGGGTTGACCGGGGAGCTGTTTTTT.

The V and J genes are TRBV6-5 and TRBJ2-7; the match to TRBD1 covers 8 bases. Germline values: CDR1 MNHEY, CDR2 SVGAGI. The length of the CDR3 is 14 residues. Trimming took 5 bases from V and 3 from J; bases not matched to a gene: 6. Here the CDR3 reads CASSVRDRNYEQYF. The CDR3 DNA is TGTGCCAGCAGTGTCCGGGACAGGAACTACGAGCAGTACTTC.

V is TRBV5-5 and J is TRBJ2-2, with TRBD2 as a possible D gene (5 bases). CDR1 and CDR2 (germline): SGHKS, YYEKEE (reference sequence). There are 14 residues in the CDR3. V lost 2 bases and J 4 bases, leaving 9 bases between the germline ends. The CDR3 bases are TGTGCCAGCAGCTTAGCGGTTGGCACCGGGGAGCTGTTTTTT. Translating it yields CASSLAVGTGELFF.

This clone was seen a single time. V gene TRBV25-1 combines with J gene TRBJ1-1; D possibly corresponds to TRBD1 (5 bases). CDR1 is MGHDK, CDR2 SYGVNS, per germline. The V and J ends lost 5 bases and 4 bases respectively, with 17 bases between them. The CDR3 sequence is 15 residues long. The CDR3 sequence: CASSWEGRDGTEAFF. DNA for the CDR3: TGTGCCAGCAGTTGGGAGGGGAGGGACGGCACTGAAGCTTTCTTT. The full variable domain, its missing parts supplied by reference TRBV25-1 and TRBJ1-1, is EADIYQTPRYLVIGTGKKITLECSQTMGHDKMYWYQQDPGMELHLIHYSYGVNSTEKGDLSSESTVSRIRTEHFPLTLESARPSHTSQYLCASSWEGRDGTEAFFGQGTRLTVV.

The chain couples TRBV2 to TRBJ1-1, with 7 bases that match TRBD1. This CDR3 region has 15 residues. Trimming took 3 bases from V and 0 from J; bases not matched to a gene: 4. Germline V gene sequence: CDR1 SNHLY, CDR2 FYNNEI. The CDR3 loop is CASSDSGQVNTEAFF. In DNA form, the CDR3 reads TGTGCCAGCAGTGATTCTGGACAGGTGAACACTGAAGCTTTCTTT.

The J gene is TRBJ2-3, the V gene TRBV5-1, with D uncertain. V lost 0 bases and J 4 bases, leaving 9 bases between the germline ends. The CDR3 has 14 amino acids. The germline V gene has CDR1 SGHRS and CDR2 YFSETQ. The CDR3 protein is CASSLAGSPDTQYF. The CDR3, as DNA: TGCGCCAGCAGCTTGGCGGGTTCGCCAGATACGCAGTATTTT.

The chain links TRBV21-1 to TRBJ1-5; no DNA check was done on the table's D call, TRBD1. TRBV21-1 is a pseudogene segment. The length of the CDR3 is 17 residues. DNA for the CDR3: TGTGCCAGCCCGGACAGGGAGGGGTTCGAAGGCAATCAGCCCCAGCATTTT. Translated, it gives CASPDREGFEGNQPQHF.

Here the CDR3 reads CAWSAASRGETQYF. The CDR3 DNA sequence: TGTGCCTGGAGCGCCGCTTCCAGGGGAGAGACCCAGTACTTC. The chain employs TRBV30 and TRBJ2-5; weak D call: TRBD1 (6 bases). Deletions cut 3 bases from V and 4 bases from J, with 15 bases between. The germline V gene has CDR1 GTSNPN and CDR2 SVGIG (reference sequence). This CDR3 comprises 14 residues. Full variable domain (rest looked up from reference TRBV30 and TRBJ2-5): SQTIHQWPATLVQPVGSPLSLECTVEGTSNPNLYWYRQAAGRGLQLLFYSVGIGQISSEVPQNLSASRPQDRQFILSSKKLLLSDSGFYLCAWSAASRGETQYFGPGTRLLVL.

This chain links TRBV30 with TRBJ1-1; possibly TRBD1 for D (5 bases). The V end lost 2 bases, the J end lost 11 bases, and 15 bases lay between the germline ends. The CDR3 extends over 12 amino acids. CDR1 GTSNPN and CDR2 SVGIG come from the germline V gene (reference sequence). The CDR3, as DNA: TGTGCCTGGAGTCTAGGGGCAGGGCTGGCTTTCTTT. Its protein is CAWSLGAGLAFF.

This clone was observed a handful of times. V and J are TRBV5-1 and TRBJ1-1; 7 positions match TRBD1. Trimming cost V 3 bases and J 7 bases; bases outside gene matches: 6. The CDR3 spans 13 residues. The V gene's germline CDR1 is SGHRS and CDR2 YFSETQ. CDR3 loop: CASSSLGQDEAFF. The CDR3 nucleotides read TGCGCCAGCAGCTCACTCGGACAGGATGAAGCTTTCTTT.

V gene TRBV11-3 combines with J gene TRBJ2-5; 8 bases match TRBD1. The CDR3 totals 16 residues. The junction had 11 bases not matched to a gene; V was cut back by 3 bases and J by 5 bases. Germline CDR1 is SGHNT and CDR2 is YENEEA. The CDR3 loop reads CASSLISAGGMETQYF. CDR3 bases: TGTGCCAGCAGCTTGATTTCGGCAGGGGGCATGGAGACCCAGTACTTC.

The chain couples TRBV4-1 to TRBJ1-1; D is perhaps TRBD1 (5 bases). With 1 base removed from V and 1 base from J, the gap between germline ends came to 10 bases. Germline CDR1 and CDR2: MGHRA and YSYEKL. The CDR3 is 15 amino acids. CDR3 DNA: TGCGCCAGCAGCCAAGTATACAGGACGAACACTGAAGCTTTCTTT. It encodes CASSQVYRTNTEAFF.

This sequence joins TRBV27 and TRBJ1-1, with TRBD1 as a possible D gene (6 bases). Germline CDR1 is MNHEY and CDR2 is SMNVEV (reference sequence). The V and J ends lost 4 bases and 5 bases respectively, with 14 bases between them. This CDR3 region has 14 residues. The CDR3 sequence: CASSSLGGRTEAFF. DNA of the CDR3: TGTGCCAGCAGTTCCCTAGGGGGACGGACTGAAGCTTTCTTT.

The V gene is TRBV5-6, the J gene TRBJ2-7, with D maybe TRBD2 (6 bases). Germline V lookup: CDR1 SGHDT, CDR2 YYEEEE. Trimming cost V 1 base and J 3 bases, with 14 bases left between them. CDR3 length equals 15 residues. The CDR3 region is CASSLTRDYDYEQYF. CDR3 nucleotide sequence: TGTGCCAGCAGCTTGACGCGGGATTACGACTACGAGCAGTACTTC.

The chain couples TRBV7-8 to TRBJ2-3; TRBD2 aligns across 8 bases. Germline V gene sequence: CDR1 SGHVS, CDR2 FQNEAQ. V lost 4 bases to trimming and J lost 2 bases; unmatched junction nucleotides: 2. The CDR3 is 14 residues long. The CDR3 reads CASSSGGATDTQYF. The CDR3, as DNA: TGTGCCAGCAGCTCCGGGGGGGCCACAGATACGCAGTATTTT.

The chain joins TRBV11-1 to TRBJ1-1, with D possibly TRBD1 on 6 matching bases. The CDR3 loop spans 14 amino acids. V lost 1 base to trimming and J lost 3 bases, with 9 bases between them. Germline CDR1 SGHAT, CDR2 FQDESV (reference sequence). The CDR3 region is CASSLGTDYTEAFF. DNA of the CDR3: TGTGCCAGCAGCTTAGGGACAGACTACACTGAAGCTTTCTTT.